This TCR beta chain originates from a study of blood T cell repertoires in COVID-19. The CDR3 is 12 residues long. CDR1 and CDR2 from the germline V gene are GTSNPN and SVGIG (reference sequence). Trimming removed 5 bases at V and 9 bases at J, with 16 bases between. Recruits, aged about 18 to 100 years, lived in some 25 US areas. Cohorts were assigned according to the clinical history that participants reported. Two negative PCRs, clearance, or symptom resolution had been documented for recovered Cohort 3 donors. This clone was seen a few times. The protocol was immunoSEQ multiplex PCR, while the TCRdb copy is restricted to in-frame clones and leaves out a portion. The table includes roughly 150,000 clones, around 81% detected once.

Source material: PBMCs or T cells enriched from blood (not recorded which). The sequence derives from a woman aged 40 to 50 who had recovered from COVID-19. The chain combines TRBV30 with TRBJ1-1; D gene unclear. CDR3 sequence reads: CAWGAAGLKAFF. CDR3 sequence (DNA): TGTGCCTGGGGTGCCGCAGGTTTGAAAGCTTTCTTT. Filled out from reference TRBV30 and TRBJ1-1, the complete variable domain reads SQTIHQWPATLVQPVGSPLSLECTVEGTSNPNLYWYRQAAGRGLQLLFYSVGIGQISSEVPQNLSASRPQDRQFILSSKKLLLSDSGFYLCAWGAAGLKAFFGQGTRLTVV.